One T cell receptor beta chain is described in this entry. The data belong to a study of blood T cell repertoires in COVID-19. Study in general: Sites across the United States, Italy and Spain contributed samples from acute and convalescent COVID-19. Sources were T cells, B-cell-depleted T cells, or PBMCs; the material itself was cDNA or gDNA.

This CDR3 region has 13 residues. From germline, CDR1 is KGHSH and CDR2 LQKENI. Trimming cost V 3 bases and J 0 bases, with 5 bases left between them. Per the original methods: Amplification with reference gene primers provided the estimates of nucleated cell counts. TCRdb's copy holds only in-frame clones and misses some; the assay was immunoSEQ multiplex PCR. The DNA gave D and trimming, while V, J and clone size come from that table. The table lists about 190,000 clones, 70% to 90% of them singletons. The sequenced sample consisted of peripheral blood. This TCR derives from a man between 65 and 80 years old with active or convalescent COVID-19. The rearrangement uses TRBV18 and TRBJ2-5; D not certain. CDR3 coding DNA: TGTGCCAGCTCACCCCCTTACCAAGAGACCCAGTACTTC. It yields the protein CASSPPYQETQYF.